Below, 5 T cell receptor beta chains from the same sample are listed, as sequenced in a study of PD-L1 blockade in urothelial cancer. Produced via immunoSEQ multiplex PCR; TCRdb's table is partial and in-frame only. The table has roughly 100,000 clones, 89% seen once; the top ten hold over 0.95%. The time point here: pretreatment peripheral blood. The sample in question was PBMCs, obtained around atezolizumab (anti-PD-L1) treatment. The receptor set was obtained from a woman over 75 with urothelial cancer.

This clone was counted once. CDR3 in DNA: TGTGCCAGCAGGGGGGGAGCGATTACCAATGAGCAGTTCTTC. Translation gives CASRGGAITNEQFF. The gene calls are TRBV6-6 and TRBJ2-1, with D perhaps TRBD2 (6 bases). Trimming cost V 6 bases and J 6 bases, with 15 bases left between them. From germline, CDR1 is MNHNY and CDR2 SVGAGI (reference sequence). This CDR3 region has 14 residues.

There are a few counts of this clone. V usage is TRBV28 and J usage is TRBJ1-2; TRBD1 agrees at 8 bases. Germline V CDR1 and CDR2: MDHEN, SYDVKM. CDR3 length: 13 residues. Trimming took 6 bases from V and 5 from J; bases not matched to a gene: 5. The CDR3 nucleotides read TGTGCCAGCAGACAGGGGGGGACATATGGCTACACCTTC. It encodes CASRQGGTYGYTF.

The J gene is TRBJ1-1, the V gene TRBV7-3, with D hard to call. Trimming removed 2 bases at V and 1 base at J, with 8 bases between. Per germline, CDR1 SGHTA and CDR2 FQGTGA. The CDR3 contains 14 residues. CDR3 DNA sequence: TGTGCCAGCAGCTTAGTTTCAGGGAACACTGAAGCTTTCTTT. This sequence encodes CASSLVSGNTEAFF.

The chain employs TRBV11-1 and TRBJ2-7; D ambiguous. CDR1 is SGHAT, CDR2 FQDESV, per germline (reference sequence). The CDR3 spans 13 residues. The V gene lost 3 bases and the J gene lost 0 bases, with 6 bases spanning the gap. The CDR3 DNA reads as TGTGCCAGCAGCTTTACTAACTCCTACGAGCAGTACTTC. Translating it yields CASSFTNSYEQYF.

A single count supports this clone. V and J are TRBV6-4 and TRBJ2-5, with D tentatively TRBD2 (5 bases). Germline V gives CDR1 MRHNA, CDR2 SNTAGT. CDR3 length equals 12 residues. The V end was cut by 7 bases, the J end by 2 bases, with 8 bases between. The CDR3 protein is CASIGKQETQYF. CDR3 DNA: TGTGCCAGCATCGGGAAACAAGAGACCCAGTACTTC.